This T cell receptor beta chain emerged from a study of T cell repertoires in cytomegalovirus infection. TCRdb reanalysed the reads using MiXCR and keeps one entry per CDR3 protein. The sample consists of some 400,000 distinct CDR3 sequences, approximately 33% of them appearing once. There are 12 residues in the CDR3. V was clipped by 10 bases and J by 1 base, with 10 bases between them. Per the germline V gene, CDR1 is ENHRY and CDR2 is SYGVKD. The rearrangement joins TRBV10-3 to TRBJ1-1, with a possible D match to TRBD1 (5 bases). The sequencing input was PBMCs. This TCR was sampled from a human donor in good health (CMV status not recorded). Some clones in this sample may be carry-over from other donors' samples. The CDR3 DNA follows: TGTGCCACCGGACACCCGAACACTGAAGCTTTCTTT. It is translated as CATGHPNTEAFF.